The 27 T cell receptor beta chains reported below all come from one sample, sequenced in a study of T cell clonality in common variable immunodeficiency. Assay used: immunoSEQ multiplex PCR; TCRdb lists only in-frame clones, some missing. The sample is made up of about 52,000 clones, none counted only once. The source material was peripheral blood mononuclear cells. These receptors were taken from a person aged 18 to 75 in good health.

Comments on this clone: At one end, the junction sequence differs from germline, possibly due to a read error. The read falls 3 residues short of the CDR3 end, and the missing part is taken from the germline J gene. The rearrangement uses TRBV7-7 and TRBJ2-2, with a weak D call TRBD1 (6 bases). This CDR3 has 16 residues. Germline-derived CDR1 and CDR2 are SSHAT and FNYEAQ (reference sequence). Incomplete CDR3 DNA: TGTGCTAGCAGCCCCAACAGGGTCGTGAACACCGGGGAG. Translating it yields CASSPNRVVNTGE. The entire CDR3 reads CASSPNRVVNTGELFF.

Many counts were recorded for this clone. The DNA ends 3 residues before the CDR3 does, and the rest of the CDR3 is filled in from the germline J gene. The chain employs TRBV10-3 and TRBJ2-7, with 8 bases identical to TRBD1. The V gene end was trimmed by 5 bases and the J gene end by 6 bases; junction bases not matched to a gene: 3. The CDR3 totals 12 residues. CDR1 is ENHRY, CDR2 SYGVKD, per germline. CDR3 bases read: TGTGCCATCAGTCAGACAGGGGTCGAG. The encoded protein is CAISQTGVE. The entire CDR3 sequence reads CAISQTGVEQYF.

This clone appeared many times. The read ends 3 residues shy of where the CDR3 ends; the end is completed using the germline J gene. This chain joins TRBV5-1 and TRBJ2-1; a weak D match, TRBD2 (6 bases). With 3 bases removed from V and 9 bases from J, the gap between germline ends came to 22 bases. The CDR3 length is 16 residues. Per germline, CDR1 SGHRS and CDR2 YFSETQ. CDR3 bases read: TGCGCCAGCAGCTCCCGACCGGGATTCCTAGCGCCTGAG. Translated, it gives CASSSRPGFLAPE. The CDR3 in full is CASSSRPGFLAPEQFF.

This clone was counted many times. The CDR3 end lies 3 residues beyond the end of the read and is filled in from the germline J gene. The chain carries TRBV18 and TRBJ2-5, with D tentatively TRBD1 (5 bases). The CDR3 spans 13 residues. Looked up from germline, CDR1 is KGHSH and CDR2 is LQKENI. Trimming pared 3 bases from V and 2 bases from J, leaving 7 bases between. The CDR3 protein is CASSPGPQETQYF. The covered CDR3 bases are TGTGCCAGCTCACCGGGGCCACAAGAGACC.

The CDR3 protein is CASSWGPADWNEQFF. Incomplete CDR3 DNA: TGTGCCAGCAGTTGGGGGCCAGCCGATTGGAATGAG. This chain connects TRBV6-2 or TRBV6-3 to TRBJ2-1; possible D gene TRBD1, 6 bases. The CDR3 end lies 3 residues beyond the end of the read and is filled in from the germline J gene. Germline lookup yields CDR1 MNHEY and CDR2 SVGEGT. The germline V and J ends were trimmed by 4 bases and 7 bases, with 17 bases remaining between them. The CDR3 runs 15 residues.

Of note for this clone: The CDR3 end is not reached by the read, which stops 3 residues before it; the germline J gene fills it in. This chain uses TRBV2 with TRBJ1-3, with D possibly matching TRBD1 (6 bases). Trimming shortened V by 6 bases and J by 1 base, and 10 bases separated the two germline ends. The germline V gene has CDR1 SNHLY and CDR2 FYNNEI. The CDR3 is made up of 14 amino acids. The CDR3 DNA, read in part, is TGTGCCAGCAGCCCACAGGGTTCTGGAAACACC. Its protein is CASSPQGSGNT. From start to end, the CDR3 is CASSPQGSGNTIYF.

This clone was seen repeatedly, ten times or more. The sequenced fragment ends 3 residues before the CDR3 boundary, so the rest is inferred from the germline J gene. The chain couples TRBV5-1 to TRBJ1-6; 9 bases match TRBD1. This CDR3 spans 14 amino acids. V lost 6 bases to trimming and J lost 7 bases; unmatched junction nucleotides: 5. Germline V CDR1 and CDR2: SGHRS, YFSETQ. The CDR3 loop reads CASTDRGWNSPLHF. The CDR3 DNA, read in part, is TGCGCCAGCACCGACAGGGGGTGGAATTCACCC.

At least ten counts were recorded for this clone. CDR3 residues: CASSLSGNEQFF. The CDR3 bases that were read are TGTGCCAGTAGCCTCTCGGGGAATGAG. V and J are TRBV19 and TRBJ2-1, with D perhaps matching TRBD2 (5 bases). The read gets to within 3 residues of the CDR3 end, and the germline J gene fills in the rest. Trimming cost V 6 bases and J 7 bases, with 10 bases left between them. This CDR3 is 12 amino acids long. CDR1 is LNHDA and CDR2 is SQIVND in the germline V gene (reference sequence).

Only a few counts were recorded for this clone. Read sequence stops 3 residues before the CDR3 end, and the germline J gene provides the missing end. The chain recombines TRBV20-1 with TRBJ1-2, with a possible D match to TRBD1 (5 bases). The CDR3 consists of 14 residues. CDR1 and CDR2 from the germline V gene are DFQATT and SNEGSKA (reference sequence). The CDR3: CSARDMRGARGYTF. Incomplete CDR3 DNA: TGCAGTGCTAGAGATATGAGGGGAGCTCGCGGC.

This clone was counted at least ten times. The CDR3 goes on 3 residues after the read ends, and that part is filled in from the germline J gene. The chain uses TRBV18 and TRBJ2-7; 10 bases line up with TRBD1. The J segment lost 5 bases and the V segment lost 4 bases, leaving 8 bases of the junction unmatched. The CDR3 spans 15 residues. The germline V gene has CDR1 KGHSH and CDR2 LQKENI. CDR3 sequence: CASSLGGQGSDEQYF. The sequenced part of the CDR3 DNA is TGTGCCAGCTCACTCGGGGGACAGGGGTCGGACGAG.

The sample holds many counts of this clone. The read falls 3 residues short of the CDR3 end, and the missing part is taken from the germline J gene. The V gene is TRBV4-2, the J gene TRBJ2-3; 15 nucleotides agree with TRBD2. The CDR3 covers 16 residues. Germline V gives CDR1 LGHNA, CDR2 YNFKEQ. V shed 3 bases and J 5 bases; nucleotides not matched to a gene: 3. The CDR3 spells CASSQGGLAGGDTQYF. The sequenced CDR3 bases are TGTGCCAGCAGCCAGGGGGGACTAGCGGGGGGAGATACG.

Incomplete CDR3 DNA: TGTGCCAGCAGCCTCCTGGGGGGAGCGTCTACACAGGTTTTGGCCTACGAG. Its translation is CASSLLGGASTQVLAYE. In full, the CDR3 reads CASSLLGGASTQVLAYEQYF. The chain has TRBV4-2 and TRBJ2-7, with D perhaps matching TRBD2 (6 bases). The read comes to an end 3 residues before the CDR3 does, leaving the germline J gene to fill in the end. From germline, CDR1 is LGHNA and CDR2 YNFKEQ. V was clipped by 4 bases and J by 2 bases, with 30 bases between them. The CDR3 is 20 amino acids.

This clone was seen repeatedly, ten times or more. This chain's CDR3 is CAWSVRQVVNGYTF. The covered CDR3 bases are TGTGCCTGGAGTGTACGACAGGTCGTAAATGGC. The chain carries TRBV30 and TRBJ1-2; D might be TRBD1 (6 bases). The read terminates 3 residues ahead of where the CDR3 ends, so the germline J gene completes it. CDR1 GTSNPN and CDR2 SVGIG come from the germline V gene (reference sequence). Trimming left V 0 bases short and J 6 bases short, with 14 bases between. This CDR3 comprises 14 residues.

This clone has at least ten counts. The CDR3 goes on 3 residues after the read ends, and that part is filled in from the germline J gene. The chain combines TRBV11-3 with TRBJ2-1; 8 bases map to TRBD1. The CDR3 runs to 14 residues. CDR1 is SGHNT, CDR2 YENEEA, per germline. Trimming took 2 bases from V and 7 from J; bases not matched to a gene: 4. CDR3 region: CASSLQGARNEQFF. The CDR3 DNA, read in part, is TGTGCCAGCAGCTTACAGGGGGCTAGGAATGAG.

In its sample, this clone was seen many times. The read finishes 3 residues shy of the CDR3 end, and the germline J gene is used to complete it. The chain uses TRBV7-9 and TRBJ2-1, with 9 positions matching TRBD2. The CDR3 length is 14 residues. V shed 5 bases and J 5 bases; nucleotides not matched to a gene: 4. CDR1 and CDR2 (germline): SEHNR, FQNEAQ (reference sequence). The sequenced CDR3 bases are TGTGCCAGCAGCCCGGGACTAGCAGACAATGAG. Residues: CASSPGLADNE. The CDR3 in its entirety is CASSPGLADNEQFF.

Many counts were recorded for this clone. The read is 3 residues too short to cover the CDR3 end, so that end is filled in from the germline J gene. The rearrangement joins TRBV6-1 to TRBJ1-3; 12 nucleotides agree with TRBD1. The germline V gene has CDR1 MNHNS and CDR2 SASEGT. This CDR3 has 15 amino acids. V was pared by 4 bases and J by 5 bases, with 3 bases of the junction left unmatched. The CDR3 protein is CASSAGTGGRNTIYF. The covered CDR3 bases are TGTGCCAGCAGTGCTGGGACAGGGGGCCGAAACACC.

This clone was counted many times. The read falls 3 residues short of the CDR3 end, and the missing part is taken from the germline J gene. J is TRBJ2-3 and V is TRBV20-1; 9 bases are shared with TRBD2. Germline CDR1 reads DFQATT; CDR2 reads SNEGSKA (reference sequence). After removal of 3 bases from V and 4 bases from J, the junction contained 5 bases not matched to a gene. There are 14 residues in the CDR3. The CDR3 is CSASLRGGSDTQYF. The DNA read from the CDR3 is TGCAGTGCTAGTTTGCGGGGGGGCTCAGATACG.

Many counts were recorded for this clone. The CDR3 end falls 3 residues outside the read, so it is completed with the germline J gene. V is TRBV5-1 and J is TRBJ2-7; tentatively, D is TRBD2 (6 bases). This CDR3 has 14 residues. Per germline, CDR1 SGHRS and CDR2 YFSETQ. V gave up 4 bases and J gave up 0 bases, with 11 bases separating them. The CDR3 sequence is CASSLSGNSYEQYF. CDR3 bases read: TGCGCCAGCAGCCTTAGCGGAAACTCCTACGAG.

The table lists this clone with many counts. The sequenced fragment ends 3 residues before the CDR3 boundary, so the rest is inferred from the germline J gene. The chain has TRBV5-1 and TRBJ1-2, with D possibly being TRBD1 (6 bases). The germline gives CDR1 SGHRS, CDR2 YFSETQ. With 0 bases removed from V and 5 bases from J, the gap between germline ends came to 17 bases. The CDR3 consists of 16 residues. The chain's CDR3 is CASSLATGRDLYGYTF. The covered CDR3 bases are TGCGCCAGCAGCTTGGCGACAGGAAGGGACCTTTATGGC. The whole variable domain, filled in from reference TRBV5-1 and TRBJ1-2, reads KAGVTQTPRYLIKTRGQQVTLSCSPISGHRSVSWYQQTPGQGLQFLFEYFSETQRNKGNFPGRFSGRQFSNSRSEMNVSTLELGDSALYLCASSLATGRDLYGYTFGSGTRLTVV.

In its sample, this clone was seen many times. The read gets to within 3 residues of the CDR3 end, and the germline J gene fills in the rest. This chain uses TRBV4-1 with TRBJ1-2, with TRBD1 matching over 11 bases. The germline gives CDR1 MGHRA, CDR2 YSYEKL. The CDR3 contains 16 residues. Trimming removed 4 bases from V and 2 bases from J; junction bases left unmatched: 6. CDR3 DNA (partial): TGCGCCAGCAGCCCTAGGACAGGGGGCTTCAACTATGGC. Amino acid sequence: CASSPRTGGFNYG. The whole CDR3 sequence is CASSPRTGGFNYGYTF.

This clone was seen repeatedly, ten times or more. With the read ending 3 residues before the CDR3 end, the germline J gene is used to fill in that end. This chain uses TRBV29-1 with TRBJ1-2, with 9 positions matching TRBD1. The CDR3 contains 14 residues. Trimming cost V 1 base and J 4 bases; bases outside gene matches: 4. Germline CDR1 is SQVTM and CDR2 is ANQGSEA. CDR3 DNA, as far as it was read: TGCAGCGTTGAAGGGGGACAGGGAGGCTATGGC. Translated: CSVEGGQGGYG. The full CDR3 reads CSVEGGQGGYGYTF.

This clone was recorded many times. The sequence runs out 3 residues before the end of the CDR3; the remainder is reconstructed from the germline J gene. The chain links TRBV5-6 to TRBJ2-2; 9 bases agree with TRBD2. Germline trimming cut 1 base from V and 8 bases from J; bases unmatched to any gene: 6. The CDR3 has 15 amino acids. The germline V gene has CDR1 SGHDT and CDR2 YYEEEE. CDR3 residues: CASSLQREEGGELFF. Incomplete CDR3 DNA: TGTGCCAGCAGCTTGCAGCGGGAGGAAGGAGGGGAG. The whole variable domain, filled in from reference TRBV5-6 and TRBJ2-2, reads DAGVTQSPTHLIKTRGQQVTLRCSPKSGHDTVSWYQQALGQGPQFIFQYYEEEERQRGNFPDRFSGHQFPNYSSELNVNALLLGDSALYLCASSLQREEGGELFFGEGSRLTVL.

For this clone: Sequencing ends 3 residues short of the CDR3 end; the germline J gene provides the rest. V gene TRBV5-1 combines with J gene TRBJ1-4, with TRBD1 matching 8 bases. Germline V gene data show CDR1 as SGHRS and CDR2 as YFSETQ. The CDR3 runs to 15 residues. V trimming: 3 bases; J trimming: 8 bases; junction bases outside the gene matches: 9. The chain's CDR3 is CASSSSGGTREKLFF. The CDR3 DNA, read in part, is TGCGCCAGCAGCTCGTCAGGGGGCACCCGGGAAAAA.

At least ten counts were recorded for this clone. The read finishes 3 residues shy of the CDR3 end, and the germline J gene is used to complete it. The J gene is TRBJ1-6, the V gene TRBV7-3; D is unresolved. Germline CDR1 reads SGHTA; CDR2 reads FQGTGA. CDR3 length: 13 amino acids. Trimming shortened V by 3 bases and J by 11 bases, and 11 bases separated the two germline ends. The CDR3 bases that were read are TGTGCCAGCAGCTTGGAGACCGGGGCACCC. Translating gives CASSLETGAP. The complete CDR3 reads CASSLETGAPLHF. Full variable domain (remainder filled in from reference TRBV7-3 and TRBJ1-6): GAGVSQTPSNKVTEKGKYVELRCDPISGHTALYWYRQSLGQGPEFLIYFQGTGAADDSGLPNDRFFAVRPEGSVSTLKIQRTERGDSAVYLCASSLETGAPLHFGNGTRLTVT.

The sample holds many counts of this clone. From the germline J gene comes the end of the CDR3, since the read stops 3 residues before it. The chain combines TRBV19 with TRBJ2-2, with 7 nucleotides matching TRBD1. CDR1 LNHDA and CDR2 SQIVND come from the germline V gene (reference sequence). Trimming cost V 6 bases and J 4 bases; bases outside gene matches: 5. This CDR3 region has 14 residues. The sequenced CDR3 bases are TGTGCCAGTAGATACGGGGACAGCACCGGGGAG. As protein: CASRYGDSTGE. The whole CDR3 sequence reads CASRYGDSTGELFF.

This clone was seen many times. CDR3 in amino acids: CASSPIGTVNEKLFF. Incomplete CDR3 DNA: TGCGCCAGCAGCCCCATTGGGACAGTTAATGAAAAA. J is TRBJ1-4 and V is TRBV5-1; 7 nucleotides agree with TRBD1. Read coverage stops 3 residues before the CDR3 terminus; the germline J gene supplies the remainder. The germline V gene encodes CDR1 SGHRS and CDR2 YFSETQ. V lost 4 bases, J lost 4 bases, and 7 bases stayed unmatched. This CDR3 is 15 amino acids long.

This clone has a count of ten or more. The read terminates 3 residues ahead of where the CDR3 ends, so the germline J gene completes it. The chain links TRBV5-1 to TRBJ2-5, with 7 bases that match TRBD2. The CDR3 has 16 amino acids. V lost 0 bases and J lost 2; bases outside the gene matches: 7. Germline assignment: CDR1 SGHRS and CDR2 YFSETQ. CDR3 loop: CASSLGGGVLQETQYF. The CDR3 DNA, read in part, is TGCGCCAGCAGCTTGGGTGGGGGGGTACTACAAGAGACC.